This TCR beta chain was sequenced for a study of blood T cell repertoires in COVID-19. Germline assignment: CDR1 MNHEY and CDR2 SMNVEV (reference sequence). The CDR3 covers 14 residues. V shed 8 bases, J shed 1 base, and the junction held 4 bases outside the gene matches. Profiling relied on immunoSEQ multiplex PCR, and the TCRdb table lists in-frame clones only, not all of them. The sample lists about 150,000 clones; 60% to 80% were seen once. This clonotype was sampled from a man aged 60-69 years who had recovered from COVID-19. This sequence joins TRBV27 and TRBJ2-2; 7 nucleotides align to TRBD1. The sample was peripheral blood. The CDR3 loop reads CASATGRNTGELFF. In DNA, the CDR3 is TGTGCCAGCGCGACAGGGCGGAACACCGGGGAGCTGTTTTTT.